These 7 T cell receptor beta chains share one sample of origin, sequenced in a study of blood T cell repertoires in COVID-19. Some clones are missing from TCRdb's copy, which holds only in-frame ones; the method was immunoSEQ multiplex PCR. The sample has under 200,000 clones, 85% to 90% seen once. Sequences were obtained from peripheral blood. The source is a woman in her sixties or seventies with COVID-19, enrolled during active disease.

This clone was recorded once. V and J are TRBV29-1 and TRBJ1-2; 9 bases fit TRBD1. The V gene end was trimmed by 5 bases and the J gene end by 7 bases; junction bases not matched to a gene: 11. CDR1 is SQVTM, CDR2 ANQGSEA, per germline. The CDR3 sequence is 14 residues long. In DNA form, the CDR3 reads TGCAGCGTTTCAGGACAGGGGCCGGTCGGTGGCTACACCTTC. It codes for CSVSGQGPVGGYTF. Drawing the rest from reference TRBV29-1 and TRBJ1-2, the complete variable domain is SAVISQKPSRDICQRGTSLTIQCQVDSQVTMMFWYRQQPGQSLTLIATANQGSEATYESGFVIDKFPISRPNLTFSTLTVSNMSPEDSSIYLCSVSGQGPVGGYTFGSGTRLTVV.

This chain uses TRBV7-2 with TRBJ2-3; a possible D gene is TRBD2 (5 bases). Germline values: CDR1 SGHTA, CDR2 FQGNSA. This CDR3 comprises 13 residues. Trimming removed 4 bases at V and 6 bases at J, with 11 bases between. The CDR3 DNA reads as TGTGCCAGCAGCTGGGGATCGGGGGATACGCAGTATTTT. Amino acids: CASSWGSGDTQYF.

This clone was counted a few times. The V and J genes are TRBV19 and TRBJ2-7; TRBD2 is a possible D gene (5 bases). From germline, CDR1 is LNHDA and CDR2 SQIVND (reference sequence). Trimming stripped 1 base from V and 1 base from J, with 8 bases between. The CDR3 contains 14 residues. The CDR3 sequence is CASSIGTSSYEQYF. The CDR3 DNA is TGTGCCAGTAGTATAGGGACTTCTTCCTACGAGCAGTACTTC.

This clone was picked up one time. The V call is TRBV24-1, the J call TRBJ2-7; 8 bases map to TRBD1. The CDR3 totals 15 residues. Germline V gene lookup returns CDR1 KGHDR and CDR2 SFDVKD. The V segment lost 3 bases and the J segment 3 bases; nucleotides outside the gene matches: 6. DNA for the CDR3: TGTGCCACCAGTGATCACGGGACAGGATACTACGAGCAGTACTTC. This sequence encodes CATSDHGTGYYEQYF.

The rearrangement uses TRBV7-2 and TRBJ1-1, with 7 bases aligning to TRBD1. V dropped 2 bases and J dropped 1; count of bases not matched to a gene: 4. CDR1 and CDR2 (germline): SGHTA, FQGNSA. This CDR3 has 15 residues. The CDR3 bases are TGTGCCAGCAGCTTACCCCGACAGGGGAACACTGAAGCTTTCTTT. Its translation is CASSLPRQGNTEAFF.

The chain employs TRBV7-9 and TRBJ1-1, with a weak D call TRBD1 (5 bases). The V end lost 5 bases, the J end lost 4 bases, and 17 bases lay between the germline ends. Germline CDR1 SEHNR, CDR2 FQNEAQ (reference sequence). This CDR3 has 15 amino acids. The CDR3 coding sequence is TGTGCCAGCAGCCCCCCCGGACACCCACCCACTGAAGCTTTCTTT. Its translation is CASSPPGHPPTEAFF. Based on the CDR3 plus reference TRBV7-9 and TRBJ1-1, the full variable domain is DTGVSQNPRHKITKRGQNVTFRCDPISEHNRLYWYRQTLGQGPEFLTYFQNEAQLEKSRLLSDRFSAERPKGSFSTLEIQRTEQGDSAMYLCASSPPGHPPTEAFFGQGTRLTVV.

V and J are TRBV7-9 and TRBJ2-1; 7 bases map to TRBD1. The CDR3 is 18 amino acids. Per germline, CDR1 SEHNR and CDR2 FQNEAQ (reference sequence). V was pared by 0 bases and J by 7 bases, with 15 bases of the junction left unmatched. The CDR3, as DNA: TGTGCCAGCAGCTTAGCGGTCGGGTCCGGGACAGTTAGGAATGAGCAGTTCTTC. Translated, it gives CASSLAVGSGTVRNEQFF.